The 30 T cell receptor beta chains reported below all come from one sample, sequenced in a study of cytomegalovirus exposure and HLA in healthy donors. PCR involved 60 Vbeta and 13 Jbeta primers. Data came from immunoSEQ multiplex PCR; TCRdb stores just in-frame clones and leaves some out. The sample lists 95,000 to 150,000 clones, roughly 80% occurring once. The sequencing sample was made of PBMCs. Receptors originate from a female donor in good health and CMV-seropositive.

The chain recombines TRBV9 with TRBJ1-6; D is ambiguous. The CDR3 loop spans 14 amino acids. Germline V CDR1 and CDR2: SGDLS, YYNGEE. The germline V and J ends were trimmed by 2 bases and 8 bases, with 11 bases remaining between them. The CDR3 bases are TGTGCCAGCAGCGTGGGCAGGTCAGATTCACCCCTCCACTTT. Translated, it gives CASSVGRSDSPLHF.

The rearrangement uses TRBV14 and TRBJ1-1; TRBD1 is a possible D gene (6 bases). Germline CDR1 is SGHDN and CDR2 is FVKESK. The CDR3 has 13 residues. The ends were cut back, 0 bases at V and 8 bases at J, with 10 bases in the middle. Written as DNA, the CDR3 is TGTGCCAGCAGCCAAGAAAGAGGGACAGAAGCTTTCTTT. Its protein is CASSQERGTEAFF.

CDR3 nucleotides: TGTGCCAGCAGGGGCAGTGGCGAAAAACTGTTTTTT. It is translated as CASRGSGEKLFF. The V gene is TRBV2, the J gene TRBJ1-4; D not certain. Trimming cost V 6 bases and J 8 bases, with 10 bases left between them. The CDR3 is 12 amino acids. Germline V lookup: CDR1 SNHLY, CDR2 FYNNEI.

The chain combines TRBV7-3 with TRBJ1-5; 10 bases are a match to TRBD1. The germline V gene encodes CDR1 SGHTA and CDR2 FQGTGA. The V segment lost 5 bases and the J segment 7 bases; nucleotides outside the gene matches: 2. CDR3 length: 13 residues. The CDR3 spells CASSRDRGQPQHF. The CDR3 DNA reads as TGTGCCAGCAGCCGGGACAGGGGCCAGCCCCAGCATTTT.

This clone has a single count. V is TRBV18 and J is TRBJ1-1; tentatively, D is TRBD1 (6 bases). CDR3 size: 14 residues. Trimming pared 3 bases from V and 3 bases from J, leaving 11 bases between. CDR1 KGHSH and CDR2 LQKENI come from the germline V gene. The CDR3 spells CASSPAGGDTEAFF. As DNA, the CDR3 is TGTGCCAGCTCACCGGCGGGGGGCGACACTGAAGCTTTCTTT.

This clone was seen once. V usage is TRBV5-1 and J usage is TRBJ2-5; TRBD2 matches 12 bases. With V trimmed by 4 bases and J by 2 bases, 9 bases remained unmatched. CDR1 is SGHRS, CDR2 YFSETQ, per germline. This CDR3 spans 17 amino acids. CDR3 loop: CASSGLVGTSGQETQYF. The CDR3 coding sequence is TGCGCCAGCAGCGGCCTCGTCGGGACTAGCGGGCAAGAGACCCAGTACTTC. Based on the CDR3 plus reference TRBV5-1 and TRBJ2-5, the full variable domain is KAGVTQTPRYLIKTRGQQVTLSCSPISGHRSVSWYQQTPGQGLQFLFEYFSETQRNKGNFPGRFSGRQFSNSRSEMNVSTLELGDSALYLCASSGLVGTSGQETQYFGPGTRLLVL.

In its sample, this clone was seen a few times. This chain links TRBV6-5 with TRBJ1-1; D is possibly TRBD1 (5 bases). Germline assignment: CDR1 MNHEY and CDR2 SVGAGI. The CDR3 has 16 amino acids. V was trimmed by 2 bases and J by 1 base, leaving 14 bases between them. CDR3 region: CASSYRGTSWNTEAFF. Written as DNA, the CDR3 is TGTGCCAGCAGTTACAGGGGTACCTCCTGGAACACTGAAGCTTTCTTT.

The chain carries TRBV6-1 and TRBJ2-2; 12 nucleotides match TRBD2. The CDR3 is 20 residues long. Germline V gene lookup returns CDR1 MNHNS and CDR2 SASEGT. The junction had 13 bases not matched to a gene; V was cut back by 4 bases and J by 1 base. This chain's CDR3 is CASSGASGGAKIGNTGELFF. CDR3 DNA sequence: TGTGCCAGCAGTGGGGCTAGCGGGGGGGCCAAGATAGGGAACACCGGGGAGCTGTTTTTT.

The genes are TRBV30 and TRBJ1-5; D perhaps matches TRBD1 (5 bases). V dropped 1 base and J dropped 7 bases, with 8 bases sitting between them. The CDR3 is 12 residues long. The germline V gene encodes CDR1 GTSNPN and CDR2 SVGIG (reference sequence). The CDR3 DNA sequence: TGTGCCTGGAGTGGGGGCGCGCAGCCCCAGCATTTT. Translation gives CAWSGGAQPQHF.

CDR3 in amino acids: CASKKEQGLGYTF. CDR3 coding DNA: TGTGCCAGCAAAAAAGAACAGGGGCTTGGCTACACCTTC. The chain links TRBV2 to TRBJ1-2, with TRBD1 matching over 7 bases. Germline V gene data show CDR1 as SNHLY and CDR2 as FYNNEI. The V gene end was trimmed by 7 bases and the J gene end by 7 bases; junction bases not matched to a gene: 9. There are 13 residues in the CDR3.

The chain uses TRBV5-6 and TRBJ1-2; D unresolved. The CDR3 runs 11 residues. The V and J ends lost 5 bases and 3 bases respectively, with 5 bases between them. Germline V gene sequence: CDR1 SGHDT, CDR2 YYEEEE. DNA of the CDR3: TGTGCCAGCAGTTTCGACTATGGCTACACCTTC. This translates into CASSFDYGYTF.

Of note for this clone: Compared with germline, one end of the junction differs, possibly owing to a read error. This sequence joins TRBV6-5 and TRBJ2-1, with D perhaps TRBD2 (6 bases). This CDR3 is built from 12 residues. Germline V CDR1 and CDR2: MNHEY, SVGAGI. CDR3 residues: CASSNSGTHQFF. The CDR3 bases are TGTGCCAGCAGTAACTCCGGGACTCACCAGTTCTTC.

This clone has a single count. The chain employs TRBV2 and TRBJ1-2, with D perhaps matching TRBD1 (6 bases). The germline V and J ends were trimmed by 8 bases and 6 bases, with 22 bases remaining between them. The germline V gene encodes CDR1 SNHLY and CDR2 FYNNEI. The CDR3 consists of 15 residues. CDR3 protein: CASDPGGAQLNGYTF. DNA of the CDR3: TGTGCCAGCGATCCGGGGGGCGCTCAGTTAAATGGCTACACCTTC.

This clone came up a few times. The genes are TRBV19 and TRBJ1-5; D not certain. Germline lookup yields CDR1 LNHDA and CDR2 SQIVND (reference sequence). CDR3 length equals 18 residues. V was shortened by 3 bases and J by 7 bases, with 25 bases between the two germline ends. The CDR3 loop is CASSIPGRSGNVEQPQHF. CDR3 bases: TGTGCCAGTAGTATCCCCGGCAGATCCGGGAATGTGGAACAGCCCCAGCATTTT.

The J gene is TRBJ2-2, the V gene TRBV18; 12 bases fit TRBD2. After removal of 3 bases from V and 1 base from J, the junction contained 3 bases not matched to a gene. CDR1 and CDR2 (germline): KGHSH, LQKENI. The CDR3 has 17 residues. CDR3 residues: CASSPLTSGGNTGELFF. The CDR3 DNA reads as TGTGCCAGCTCACCGTTGACTAGCGGGGGGAACACCGGGGAGCTGTTTTTT.

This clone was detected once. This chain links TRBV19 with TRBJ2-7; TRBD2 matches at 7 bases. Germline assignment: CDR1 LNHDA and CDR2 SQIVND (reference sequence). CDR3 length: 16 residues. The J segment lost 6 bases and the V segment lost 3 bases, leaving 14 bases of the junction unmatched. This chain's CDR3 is CASSIGLAETPSEQYF. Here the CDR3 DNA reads TGTGCCAGTAGTATCGGTCTAGCGGAGACCCCATCCGAGCAGTACTTC.

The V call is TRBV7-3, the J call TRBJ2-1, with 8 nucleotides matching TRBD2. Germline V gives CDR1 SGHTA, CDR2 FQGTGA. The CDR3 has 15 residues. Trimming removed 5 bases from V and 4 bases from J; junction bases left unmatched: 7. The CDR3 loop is CASSLSGGHYNEQFF. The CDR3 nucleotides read TGTGCCAGCAGCCTGAGCGGGGGCCATTACAATGAGCAGTTCTTC.

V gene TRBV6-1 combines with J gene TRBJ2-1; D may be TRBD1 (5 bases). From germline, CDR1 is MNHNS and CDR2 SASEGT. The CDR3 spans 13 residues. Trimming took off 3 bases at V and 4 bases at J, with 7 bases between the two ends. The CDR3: CASSEQGYNEQFF. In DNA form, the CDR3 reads TGTGCCAGCAGTGAGCAGGGATACAATGAGCAGTTCTTC.

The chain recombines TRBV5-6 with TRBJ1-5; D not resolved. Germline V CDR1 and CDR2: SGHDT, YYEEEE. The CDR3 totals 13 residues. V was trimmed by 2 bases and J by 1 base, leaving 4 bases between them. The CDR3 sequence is CASSFRSNQPQHF. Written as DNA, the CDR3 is TGTGCCAGCAGCTTTCGGAGCAATCAGCCCCAGCATTTT. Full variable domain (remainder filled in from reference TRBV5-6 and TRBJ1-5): DAGVTQSPTHLIKTRGQQVTLRCSPKSGHDTVSWYQQALGQGPQFIFQYYEEEERQRGNFPDRFSGHQFPNYSSELNVNALLLGDSALYLCASSFRSNQPQHFGDGTRLSIL.

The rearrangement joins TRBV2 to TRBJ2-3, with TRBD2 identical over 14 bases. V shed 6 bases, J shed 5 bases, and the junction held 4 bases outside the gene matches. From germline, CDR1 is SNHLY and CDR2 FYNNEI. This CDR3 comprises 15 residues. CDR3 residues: CASRSGTSGGDTQYF. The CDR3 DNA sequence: TGTGCCAGCAGATCTGGGACTAGCGGGGGAGATACGCAGTATTTT.

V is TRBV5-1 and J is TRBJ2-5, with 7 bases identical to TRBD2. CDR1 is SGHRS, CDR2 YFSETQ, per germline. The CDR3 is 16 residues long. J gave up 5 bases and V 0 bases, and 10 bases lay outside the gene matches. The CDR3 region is CASSLAGTTGGETQYF. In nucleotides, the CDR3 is TGCGCCAGCAGCTTGGCGGGGACGACCGGGGGGGAGACCCAGTACTTC.

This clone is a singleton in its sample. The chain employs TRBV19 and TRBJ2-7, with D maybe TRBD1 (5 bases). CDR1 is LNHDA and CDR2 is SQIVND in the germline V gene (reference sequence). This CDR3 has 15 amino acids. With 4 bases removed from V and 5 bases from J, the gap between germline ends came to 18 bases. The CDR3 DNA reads TGTGCCAGTAGTACTATCCAGGGATCAGGGAACGAGCAGTACTTC. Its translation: CASSTIQGSGNEQYF.

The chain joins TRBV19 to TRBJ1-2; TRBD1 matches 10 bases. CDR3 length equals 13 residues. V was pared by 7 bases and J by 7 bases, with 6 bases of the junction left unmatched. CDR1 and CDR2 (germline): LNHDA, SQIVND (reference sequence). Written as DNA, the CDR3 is TGTGCCAGTATCCCAGGGACAGGGGTTGGCTACACCTTC. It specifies CASIPGTGVGYTF.

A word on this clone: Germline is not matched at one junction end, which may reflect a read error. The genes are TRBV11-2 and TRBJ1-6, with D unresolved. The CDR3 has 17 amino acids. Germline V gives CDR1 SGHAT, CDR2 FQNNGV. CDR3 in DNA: TGTGCCAGCACCTTACGCCCCTCTAGCTCCTATAATTCACCCCTCCACTTT. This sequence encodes CASTLRPSSSYNSPLHF. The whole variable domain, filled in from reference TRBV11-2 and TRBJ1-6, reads EAGVAQSPRYKIIEKRQSVAFWCNPISGHATLYWYQQILGQGPKLLIQFQNNGVVDDSQLPKDRFSAERLKGVDSTLKIQPAKLEDSAVYLCASTLRPSSSYNSPLHFGNGTRLTVT.

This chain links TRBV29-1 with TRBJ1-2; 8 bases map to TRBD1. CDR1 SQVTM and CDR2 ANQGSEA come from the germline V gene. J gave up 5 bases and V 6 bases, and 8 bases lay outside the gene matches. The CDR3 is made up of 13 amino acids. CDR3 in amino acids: CSVARQGLYGYTF. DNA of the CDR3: TGCAGCGTCGCAAGACAGGGGCTTTATGGCTACACCTTC.

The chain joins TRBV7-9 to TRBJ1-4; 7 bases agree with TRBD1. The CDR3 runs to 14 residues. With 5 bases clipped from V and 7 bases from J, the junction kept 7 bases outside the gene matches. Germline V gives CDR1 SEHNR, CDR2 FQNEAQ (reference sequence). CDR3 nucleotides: TGTGCCAGCAGCATACTTCAGGGGGGTGAAAAACTGTTTTTT. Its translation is CASSILQGGEKLFF. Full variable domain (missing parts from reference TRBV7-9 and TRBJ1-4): DTGVSQNPRHKITKRGQNVTFRCDPISEHNRLYWYRQTLGQGPEFLTYFQNEAQLEKSRLLSDRFSAERPKGSFSTLEIQRTEQGDSAMYLCASSILQGGEKLFFGSGTQLSVL.

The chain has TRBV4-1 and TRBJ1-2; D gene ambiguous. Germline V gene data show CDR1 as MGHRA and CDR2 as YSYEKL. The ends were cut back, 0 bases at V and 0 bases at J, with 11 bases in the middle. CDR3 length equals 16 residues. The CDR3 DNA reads TGCGCCAGCAGCCAAGAGGTTGGTGGGCCTAACTATGGCTACACCTTC. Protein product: CASSQEVGGPNYGYTF.

CDR3 loop: CASSFGVGGELYNEQFF. As DNA, the CDR3 is TGCGCCAGCAGCTTTGGGGTTGGGGGGGAACTCTACAATGAGCAGTTCTTC. The V call is TRBV5-1, the J call TRBJ2-1; 7 bases are a match to TRBD2. Germline V CDR1 and CDR2: SGHRS, YFSETQ. The CDR3 covers 17 residues. After removal of 2 bases from V and 3 bases from J, the junction contained 11 bases not matched to a gene.

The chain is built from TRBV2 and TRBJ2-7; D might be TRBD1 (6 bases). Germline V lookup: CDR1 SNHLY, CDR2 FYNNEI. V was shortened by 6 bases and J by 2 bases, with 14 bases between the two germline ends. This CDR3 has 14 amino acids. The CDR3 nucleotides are TGTGCCAGCAGCTCACAGGGTTCCGCCTACGAGCAGTACTTC. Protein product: CASSSQGSAYEQYF.

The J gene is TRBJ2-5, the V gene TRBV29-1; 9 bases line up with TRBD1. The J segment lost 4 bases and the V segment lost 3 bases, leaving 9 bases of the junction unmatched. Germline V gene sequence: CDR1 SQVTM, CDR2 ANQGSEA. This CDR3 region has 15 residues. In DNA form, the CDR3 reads TGCAGCGTTGAGACCGGGACAGGGTGGGGAGAGACCCAGTACTTC. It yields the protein CSVETGTGWGETQYF.